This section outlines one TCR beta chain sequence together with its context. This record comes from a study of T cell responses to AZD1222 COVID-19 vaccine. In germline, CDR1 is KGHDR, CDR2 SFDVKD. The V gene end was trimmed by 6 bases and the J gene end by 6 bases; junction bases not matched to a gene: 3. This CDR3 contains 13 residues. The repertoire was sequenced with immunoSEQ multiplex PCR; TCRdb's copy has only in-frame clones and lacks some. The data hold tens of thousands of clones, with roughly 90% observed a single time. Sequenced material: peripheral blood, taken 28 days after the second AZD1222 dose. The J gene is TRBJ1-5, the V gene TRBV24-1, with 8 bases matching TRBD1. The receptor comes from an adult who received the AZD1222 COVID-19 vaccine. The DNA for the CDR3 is TGTGCCACCAGTTCAGGGGGCGGTCAGCCCCAGCATTTT. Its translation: CATSSGGGQPQHF.